This TCR beta chain originates from a study of blood T cell repertoires in COVID-19. As for the study in general: Both acute and convalescent COVID-19 samples were obtained from the United States, Italy and Spain.

TCRdb's copy holds only in-frame clones and misses some; the assay was immunoSEQ multiplex PCR. The sample shows 150,000 or so clones, more than 80% of them seen only once. Germline loops: CDR1 MNHEY, CDR2 SVGAGI. The V gene end was trimmed by 5 bases and the J gene end by 2 bases; junction bases not matched to a gene: 2. The CDR3 sequence is 15 residues long. The source of this sequence is a human donor in a cohort sampled during active COVID-19. This chain joins TRBV6-5 and TRBJ2-1; 11 bases are a match to TRBD2. Sequenced material: peripheral blood. The CDR3 DNA follows: TGTGCCAGCAGTCGGACTAGCGGGCCCTACAATGAGCAGTTCTTC. Protein sequence: CASSRTSGPYNEQFF.